The 29 T cell receptor beta chains reported below all come from one sample, sequenced in a study of T cells in Graves' hyperthyroidism and ophthalmopathy. What was amplified from RNA transcripts were TCR beta CDR3 regions. Carried out on the TCR CDR3, a first-round RT-PCR used the HTBI primer set. Each CDR3 protein gets one entry after TCRdb re-called the multiplex PCR reads with MiXCR. The sample has some 440,000 distinct CDR3 sequences; less than 20% are singletons. The source material was blood. These receptors were collected from a woman between 18 and 29 years old with Graves' hyperthyroidism.

The gene calls are TRBV7-9 and TRBJ2-2; D perhaps matches TRBD2 (5 bases). The germline V gene has CDR1 SEHNR and CDR2 FQNEAQ (reference sequence). The CDR3 has 20 amino acids. The ends were cut back, 1 base at V and 4 bases at J, with 25 bases in the middle. DNA for the CDR3: TGTGCCAGCAGCTTAGTGCCCCTCTGGCAGAGCGGAAAGATCACCGGGGAGCTGTTTTTT. It translates to CASSLVPLWQSGKITGELFF.

This clonotype appeared a few times. The CDR3 here is CASSHTRNQPQHF. In nucleotides, the CDR3 is TGTGCCAGCAGCCACACTCGCAATCAGCCCCAGCATTTT. The V and J genes are TRBV3-1 and TRBJ1-5; D is unresolved. Trimming pared 3 bases from V and 2 bases from J, leaving 5 bases between. The CDR3 loop spans 13 amino acids. Germline CDR1 reads LGHDT; CDR2 reads YNNKEL (reference sequence).

The chain couples TRBV6-2 or TRBV6-3 to TRBJ2-4; possibly TRBD1 for D (5 bases). The CDR3 is 14 residues long. Germline V lookup: CDR1 MNHEY, CDR2 SVGEGT. Deletions cut 3 bases from V and 8 bases from J, with 14 bases between. CDR3 sequence: CASSYWAQGDIQYF. CDR3 DNA: TGTGCCAGCAGTTATTGGGCCCAAGGGGACATTCAGTACTTC.

This rearrangement joins TRBV10-3 to TRBJ2-2; 8 nucleotides agree with TRBD1. J was trimmed by 0 bases and V by 10 bases; bases with no gene match: 4. Germline CDR1 is ENHRY and CDR2 is SYGVKD. This CDR3 contains 14 residues. CDR3 nucleotides: TGTGCCACCCAGACAGGGGCGAACACCGGGGAGCTGTTTTTT. Its translation is CATQTGANTGELFF.

This clonotype has just a few counts. The rearrangement uses TRBV7-2 and TRBJ2-2; the match to TRBD1 covers 9 bases. J lost 4 bases, V lost 4 bases, and 4 bases had no gene match. Per germline, CDR1 SGHTA and CDR2 FQGNSA. CDR3 length: 15 residues. The CDR3: CASSSGQGLTGELFF. The CDR3 DNA follows: TGTGCCAGCAGCTCGGGACAGGGACTCACCGGGGAGCTGTTTTTT.

V and J are TRBV19 and TRBJ2-1, with D tentatively TRBD2 (6 bases). The CDR3 sequence is 14 residues long. V shed 5 bases and J shed 3 bases, with 11 bases lying between them. Germline V gene data show CDR1 as LNHDA and CDR2 as SQIVND (reference sequence). In nucleotides, the CDR3 is TGTGCCAGTAGTCGGGGGATCCACTACAATGAGCAGTTCTTC. The encoded protein is CASSRGIHYNEQFF.

This clonotype was seen many times. This chain uses TRBV12-3 or TRBV12-4 with TRBJ2-3, with 9 nucleotides matching TRBD2. Trimming cost V 2 bases and J 5 bases; bases outside gene matches: 11. This CDR3 is built from 17 residues. This chain's CDR3 is CASSLSAGGHRGDTQYF. The CDR3 DNA follows: TGTGCCAGCAGTTTATCCGCGGGGGGGCATCGGGGAGATACGCAGTATTTT.

This clonotype appeared many times. The V gene is TRBV6-1, the J gene TRBJ2-2; tentative D call: TRBD2 (6 bases). The CDR3 contains 15 residues. Germline-derived CDR1 and CDR2 are MNHNS and SASEGT. Trimming stripped 4 bases from V and 0 bases from J, with 9 bases between. The chain's CDR3 is CASSVGLTNTGELFF. Written as DNA, the CDR3 is TGTGCCAGCAGTGTGGGACTGACGAACACCGGGGAGCTGTTTTTT.

This clonotype was detected ten times or more. The rearrangement uses TRBV11-2 and TRBJ2-7, with 7 bases matching TRBD2. Per the germline V gene, CDR1 is SGHAT and CDR2 is FQNNGV. The CDR3 has 14 amino acids. Trimming at V came to 5 bases and at J to 0 bases, leaving 4 bases not matched to a gene. The CDR3 reads CASSVSGPSYEQYF. The CDR3 coding sequence is TGTGCCAGCAGCGTTAGCGGGCCCTCCTACGAGCAGTACTTC.

The chain couples TRBV2 to TRBJ2-3; a possible D gene is TRBD2 (7 bases). Between the trimmed V and J ends, which lost 2 bases and 4 bases, there was a span of 13 bases. Germline CDR1 reads SNHLY; CDR2 reads FYNNEI. This CDR3 is built from 15 residues. CDR3 DNA sequence: TGTGCCAGCAGTGAAAGGGGGGGGGGGGCAGATACGCAGTATTTT. This sequence encodes CASSERGGGADTQYF.

This rearrangement joins TRBV10-3 to TRBJ2-3; D gene unclear. V was pared by 0 bases and J by 4 bases, with 11 bases between. The CDR3 runs 15 residues. Per germline, CDR1 ENHRY and CDR2 SYGVKD. The CDR3 sequence is CAISESTGSADTQYF. DNA of the CDR3: TGTGCCATCAGTGAGTCGACGGGCTCGGCAGATACGCAGTATTTT.

This clonotype has a count of ten or more. The chain has TRBV7-9 and TRBJ2-5; the D gene could be TRBD1 or TRBD2 (5 bases each). The CDR3 runs 15 residues. V lost 3 bases and J 0 bases, leaving 11 bases between the germline ends. Germline values: CDR1 SEHNR, CDR2 FQNEAQ (reference sequence). CDR3 nucleotide sequence: TGTGCCAGCAGCTTGTGGGACGCCCACCAAGAGACCCAGTACTTC. Translation gives CASSLWDAHQETQYF.

This clonotype was seen more than once but under ten times. The CDR3 loop reads CSASIAGLVNTGELFF. The CDR3 DNA reads TGCAGTGCTTCGATCGCGGGACTAGTGAACACCGGGGAGCTGTTTTTT. The chain has TRBV20-1 and TRBJ2-2, with 8 bases lining up with TRBD2. The CDR3 sequence is 16 residues long. The V and J ends lost 5 bases and 1 base, in that order; junction bases with no gene match: 9. Germline V CDR1 and CDR2: DFQATT, SNEGSKA (reference sequence).

The V and J genes are TRBV15 and TRBJ2-7; 7 nucleotides agree with TRBD2. Unmatched junction bases numbered 7, after V lost 4 bases and J lost 4 bases. The V gene's germline CDR1 is LNHNV and CDR2 YYDKDF (reference sequence). This CDR3 has 14 amino acids. The CDR3 loop is CATSMPGLPYEQYF. In nucleotides, the CDR3 is TGTGCCACCAGCATGCCGGGACTACCATACGAGCAGTACTTC.

This chain connects TRBV6-5 to TRBJ2-2; the match to TRBD1 covers 12 bases. With V trimmed by 1 base and J by 8 bases, 5 bases remained unmatched. The CDR3 extends over 16 amino acids. Germline CDR1 MNHEY, CDR2 SVGAGI. The CDR3 region has the DNA TGTGCCAGCAGTTACTTAGGGACAGGGGGCGAGGGGGAGCTGTTTTTT. Encoded protein: CASSYLGTGGEGELFF.

The chain carries TRBV5-6 and TRBJ2-7; 8 bases map to TRBD2. Germline V gene lookup returns CDR1 SGHDT and CDR2 YYEEEE. The CDR3 length is 15 residues. After removal of 3 bases from V and 2 bases from J, the junction contained 7 bases not matched to a gene. Written as DNA, the CDR3 is TGTGCCAGCAGCTCGGCTAGCGGGTGGGCCTACGAGCAGTACTTC. It yields the protein CASSSASGWAYEQYF.

This clonotype was picked up many times. The chain is built from TRBV6-1 and TRBJ1-5, with TRBD1 as a possible D gene (5 bases). Germline V gene sequence: CDR1 MNHNS, CDR2 SASEGT. The CDR3 contains 17 residues. V was pared by 4 bases and J by 2 bases, with 18 bases between. In DNA, the CDR3 is TGTGCCAGCAGTGGGACCGGGGATTGGGGGGGCAATCAGCCCCAGCATTTT. This translates into CASSGTGDWGGNQPQHF.

This chain uses TRBV20-1 with TRBJ2-7; 8 bases align to TRBD1. The germline CDR1 and CDR2 sequences are DFQATT and SNEGSKA (reference sequence). The CDR3 covers 13 residues. The V gene end was trimmed by 6 bases and the J gene end by 3 bases; junction bases not matched to a gene: 7. CDR3 DNA: TGCAGTGCCGACACCGGACAGGGCTACGAGCAGTACTTC. Its translation: CSADTGQGYEQYF.

This clonotype turned up a few times. Here the CDR3 DNA reads TGTGCCAGCAGCTTCCCCCCGGGGGTTGAGCAGTTCTTC. Encoded protein: CASSFPPGVEQFF. V and J are TRBV7-2 and TRBJ2-1; D perhaps matches TRBD2 (6 bases). Germline V CDR1 and CDR2: SGHTA, FQGNSA. The CDR3 sequence is 13 residues long. Trimming removed 3 bases from V and 9 bases from J, with 12 bases in between.

V is TRBV11-2 and J is TRBJ2-7; D uncertain. The CDR3 consists of 13 residues. Trimming pared 5 bases from V and 2 bases from J, leaving 10 bases between. CDR1 and CDR2 (germline): SGHAT, FQNNGV. The CDR3 here is CASSGELTYEQYF. The CDR3 region has the DNA TGTGCCAGCAGCGGAGAGTTGACCTACGAGCAGTACTTC.

This clonotype was detected many times. This chain connects TRBV7-9 to TRBJ1-1; perhaps TRBD1 as D (5 bases). V lost 1 base and J 0 bases, leaving 30 bases between the germline ends. The germline gives CDR1 SEHNR, CDR2 FQNEAQ (reference sequence). The CDR3 spans 22 residues. The CDR3 reads CASSLGRAMGKTRDYMNTEAFF. CDR3 sequence (DNA): TGTGCCAGCAGCTTAGGAAGGGCTATGGGGAAGACCAGGGACTACATGAACACTGAAGCTTTCTTT.

At least ten counts were recorded for this clonotype. The chain recombines TRBV4-2 with TRBJ2-3, with 7 bases aligning to TRBD1. After removal of 3 bases from V and 3 bases from J, the junction contained 6 bases not matched to a gene. Germline CDR1 is LGHNA and CDR2 is YNFKEQ. This CDR3 comprises 15 residues. The CDR3 nucleotides are TGTGCCAGCAGCCACGACCGGGACAGAACAGATACGCAGTATTTT. Encoded protein: CASSHDRDRTDTQYF.

This chain connects TRBV7-9 to TRBJ2-7; a possible D gene is TRBD2 (6 bases). Between the trimmed V and J ends, which lost 2 bases and 7 bases, there was a span of 27 bases. This CDR3 contains 18 residues. Germline assignment: CDR1 SEHNR and CDR2 FQNEAQ (reference sequence). The CDR3 loop is CASSLRGLRDGSWGEQYF. DNA for the CDR3: TGTGCCAGCAGCTTACGAGGACTCCGGGACGGGAGCTGGGGGGAGCAGTACTTC.

In this sample, this clonotype turned up many times. The rearrangement links TRBV12-3 or TRBV12-4 to TRBJ1-1, with D perhaps TRBD1 (6 bases). V shed 2 bases and J shed 1 base, with 8 bases lying between them. CDR3 size: 14 residues. In nucleotides, the CDR3 is TGTGCCAGCAGTTTACAGGGGAAGAACACTGAAGCTTTCTTT. It codes for CASSLQGKNTEAFF.

The rearrangement joins TRBV27 to TRBJ1-4, with D perhaps matching TRBD1 (6 bases). The germline V gene encodes CDR1 MNHEY and CDR2 SMNVEV (reference sequence). CDR3 length equals 15 residues. V gave up 3 bases and J gave up 3 bases, with 11 bases separating them. The CDR3 bases are TGTGCCAGCAGTTTTTTAGCAGGGGCTAATGAAAAACTGTTTTTT. It codes for CASSFLAGANEKLFF. The full variable domain, completed using reference TRBV27 and TRBJ1-4, is EAQVTQNPRYLITVTGKKLTVTCSQNMNHEYMSWYRQDPGLGLRQIYYSMNVEVTDKGDVPEGYKVSRKEKRNFPLILESPSPNQTSLYFCASSFLAGANEKLFFGSGTQLSVL.

The gene calls are TRBV14 and TRBJ2-1; a possible D gene is TRBD1 (6 bases). Germline V CDR1 and CDR2: SGHDN, FVKESK. The CDR3 extends over 15 amino acids. V was pared by 3 bases and J by 6 bases, with 15 bases between. Written as DNA, the CDR3 is TGTGCCAGCAGCCACAAACAGGGTGGACCCAATGAGCAGTTCTTC. As protein: CASSHKQGGPNEQFF.

The table lists this clonotype with a few counts. The V call is TRBV4-2, the J call TRBJ2-1; D may be TRBD1 or TRBD2 (5 bases each). CDR1 and CDR2 (germline): LGHNA, YNFKEQ. Trimming stripped 1 base from V and 8 bases from J, with 27 bases between. The CDR3 consists of 19 residues. The CDR3, as DNA: TGTGCCAGCAGCCAAGGGCGCCTCTATCGGGGCCATAACCGGGATGAGCAGTTCTTC. Translating it yields CASSQGRLYRGHNRDEQFF.

This clonotype was seen many times. This chain links TRBV28 with TRBJ2-7, with TRBD2 matching 10 bases. V trimming: 3 bases; J trimming: 3 bases; junction bases outside the gene matches: 5. This CDR3 region has 15 residues. Per germline, CDR1 MDHEN and CDR2 SYDVKM. The CDR3 nucleotides are TGTGCCAGCAGTTTTGCCGTAGCGGGAGGCTACGAGCAGTACTTC. This gives the protein CASSFAVAGGYEQYF.

This clonotype was seen at least ten times. The J gene is TRBJ1-4, the V gene TRBV11-2; possibly TRBD1 for D (6 bases). The length of the CDR3 is 15 residues. V was cut by 4 bases and J by 4 bases, with 13 bases left in between. CDR1 is SGHAT and CDR2 is FQNNGV in the germline V gene. CDR3 residues: CASSSGTLLNEKLFF. The CDR3 DNA reads TGTGCCAGCAGCTCCGGGACACTTCTTAATGAAAAACTGTTTTTT.